This TCR beta chain was identified in a study of OX40 agonist ivuxolimab in advanced cancers. This clone showed up just a few times. There are 14 residues in the CDR3. Germline assignment: CDR1 SQVTM and CDR2 ANQGSEA. The germline V and J ends were trimmed by 4 bases and 2 bases, with 14 bases remaining between them. The table came from immunoSEQ multiplex PCR; TCRdb's copy has only in-frame clones and leaves some out. The sample shows about 50,000 clones, around 75% of them seen only once. Sequences were derived from CD4+ or CD8+ T cells sorted from blood, sampled in a trial of the OX40 agonist ivuxolimab. The sequence was collected from an adult with an advanced solid tumor such as melanoma, head and neck, liver or kidney cancer. The chain employs TRBV29-1 and TRBJ1-2, with D unresolved. The chain's CDR3 is CSVGLSNRNYGYTF. The CDR3 coding sequence is TGCAGCGTTGGTTTGAGCAACAGAAACTATGGCTACACCTTC.